This T cell receptor (beta chain) originates from a study of identical twins. A single record per CDR3 protein comes from TCRdb applying MiXCR to the 5' RACE reads. The sample includes 500,000 to 600,000 distinct CDR3 sequences, around 20% seen only once; the top ten take about 0.91%. Germline-derived CDR1 and CDR2 are LGHNT and FRNRAP. The CDR3 is made up of 13 amino acids. The V end lost 3 bases, the J end lost 7 bases, and 10 bases lay between the germline ends. The sample also formed part of further work on T cells expressing NK-cell markers. Per that study: Repertoire data for TCR beta were derived from sorted T cells (CD3+CD56+NKG2C+, CD3+CD56+NKG2C- and CD3+CD56-NKG2C+).

The receptor was derived from a young woman in good health. The sequenced material came from CD4+ T cells sorted from blood. V is TRBV12-5 and J is TRBJ1-5; no clear D gene. The DNA of the CDR3 is TGTGCTAGTGGTTTCGTAGGAGGCCAGCCCCAGCATTTT. The encoded protein is CASGFVGGQPQHF.